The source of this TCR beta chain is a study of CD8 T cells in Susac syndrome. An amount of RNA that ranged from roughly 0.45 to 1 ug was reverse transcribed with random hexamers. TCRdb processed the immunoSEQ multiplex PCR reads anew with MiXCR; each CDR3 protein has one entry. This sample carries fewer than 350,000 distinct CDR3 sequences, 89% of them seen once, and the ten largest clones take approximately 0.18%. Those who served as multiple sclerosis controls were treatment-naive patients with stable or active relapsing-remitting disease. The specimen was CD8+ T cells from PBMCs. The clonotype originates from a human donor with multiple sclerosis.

CDR3 in amino acids: CASSEYMNEQYF. The CDR3 DNA is TGTGCCAGCAGTGAATATATGAACGAGCAGTACTTC. V gene TRBV25-1 combines with J gene TRBJ2-7, with D unclear. The V and J ends lost 0 bases and 5 bases respectively, with 5 bases between them. Germline CDR1 MGHDK, CDR2 SYGVNS. The CDR3 covers 12 residues.